The 22 T cell receptor beta chains reported below all come from one sample, sequenced in a study of cytomegalovirus exposure and HLA in healthy donors. Some clones are missing from TCRdb's copy, which holds only in-frame ones; the method was immunoSEQ multiplex PCR. Altogether over 75,000 clones are present, less than 85% being singletons, with the ten largest covering 20% to 25%. The specimen sequenced was PBMCs. All receptors come from a man aged 18-30 years in good health and CMV-seropositive.

The J gene is TRBJ2-1, the V gene TRBV6-1; perhaps TRBD2 as D (5 bases). The CDR3 length is 14 residues. Between the trimmed V and J ends, which lost 2 bases and 3 bases, there was a span of 8 bases. Germline CDR1 MNHNS, CDR2 SASEGT. The CDR3: CASSESGNYNEQFF. As DNA, the CDR3 is TGTGCCAGCAGTGAAAGCGGAAACTACAATGAGCAGTTCTTC.

V is TRBV2 and J is TRBJ2-1; TRBD2 matches 8 bases. J lost 7 bases, V lost 8 bases, and 7 bases had no gene match. This CDR3 is 13 amino acids long. Germline CDR1 SNHLY, CDR2 FYNNEI. The DNA for the CDR3 is TGTGCCAGCGGGGGTAGCGGGGTGAATGAGCAGTTCTTC. It codes for CASGGSGVNEQFF. Supplemented by reference TRBV2 and TRBJ2-1, the full variable domain reads EPEVTQTPSHQVTQMGQEVILRCVPISNHLYFYWYRQILGQKVEFLVSFYNNEISEKSEIFDDQFSVERPDGSNFTLKIRSTKLEDSAMYFCASGGSGVNEQFFGPGTRLTVL.

The rearrangement uses TRBV6-1 and TRBJ2-7, with 10 bases matching TRBD2. The V segment lost 3 bases and the J segment 6 bases; nucleotides outside the gene matches: 14. Germline V gene lookup returns CDR1 MNHNS and CDR2 SASEGT. The CDR3 covers 17 residues. The CDR3 region is CASSDFSGIAGGSEQYV. The CDR3 region has the DNA TGTGCCAGCAGTGATTTCTCCGGGATAGCGGGAGGTAGCGAGCAGTACGTC.

The chain carries TRBV7-9 and TRBJ2-1, with 9 bases lining up with TRBD2. The CDR3 runs to 14 residues. From germline, CDR1 is SEHNR and CDR2 FQNEAQ (reference sequence). Germline trimming cut 1 base from V and 10 bases from J; bases unmatched to any gene: 5. The CDR3 DNA sequence: TGTGCCAGCAGCTTAGGTCTCGGACTAGCGGAGCAGTTCTTC. Translation gives CASSLGLGLAEQFF.

The chain couples TRBV7-8 to TRBJ2-2; D is possibly TRBD1 (6 bases). The CDR3 is 13 residues long. The V gene lost 3 bases and the J gene lost 5 bases, with 7 bases spanning the gap. Germline V gives CDR1 SGHVS, CDR2 FQNEAQ. The CDR3 nucleotides read TGTGCCAGCAGCTTCGGACAGACCGGGGAGCTGTTTTTT. This translates into CASSFGQTGELFF.

The chain is built from TRBV5-8 and TRBJ1-5, with D perhaps TRBD1 (5 bases). V was clipped by 4 bases and J by 1 base, with 12 bases between them. Germline loops: CDR1 SGHTS, CDR2 YDEGEE. The CDR3 totals 15 residues. CDR3 bases: TGTGCCAGCAGCCTCACAGGTAGAAGCAATCAGCCCCAGCATTTT. Encoded protein: CASSLTGRSNQPQHF. Combining the CDR3 with reference TRBV5-8 and TRBJ1-5 gives the whole variable domain EAGVTQSPTHLIKTRGQQATLRCSPISGHTSVYWYQQALGLGLQFLLWYDEGEERNRGNFPPRFSGRQFPNYSSELNVNALELEDSALYLCASSLTGRSNQPQHFGDGTRLSIL.

The J gene is TRBJ2-1, the V gene TRBV5-4; 11 bases match TRBD2. V lost 4 bases to trimming and J lost 1 base; unmatched junction nucleotides: 10. The CDR3 has 18 amino acids. Germline V gives CDR1 SGHNT, CDR2 YYREEE (reference sequence). The CDR3 loop reads CASSALAGGPHSYNEQFF. Written as DNA, the CDR3 is TGTGCCAGCAGCGCCTTAGCGGGAGGGCCCCATTCCTACAATGAGCAGTTCTTC.

This chain uses TRBV21-1 with TRBJ2-7; the listed D gene, TRBD2, was not tested against the DNA. TRBV21-1 is flagged as a pseudogene. The CDR3 totals 18 residues. CDR3 sequence: CASSNLVPGLAGPYEQYV. The CDR3 nucleotides are TGTGCCAGCAGCAATTTGGTACCGGGACTAGCGGGCCCCTACGAGCAGTACGTC.

Only one count was recorded for this clone. The chain joins TRBV27 to TRBJ1-2; weak D call: TRBD1 (5 bases). The V end lost 11 bases, the J end lost 0 bases, and 31 bases lay between the germline ends. From germline, CDR1 is MNHEY and CDR2 SMNVEV (reference sequence). The CDR3 has 19 amino acids. CDR3 sequence (DNA): TGTGCCCTTGGCAGACAGACTAGGTCCCCAAGCAGCACTAACTATGGCTACACCTTC. Its protein product is CALGRQTRSPSSTNYGYTF.

J is TRBJ1-1 and V is TRBV6-5, with D possibly being TRBD1 (6 bases). Germline V CDR1 and CDR2: MNHEY, SVGAGI. The V end lost 6 bases, the J end lost 5 bases, and 19 bases lay between the germline ends. This CDR3 is built from 15 residues. This CDR3 is CASSQRTDLATEAFF. CDR3 in DNA: TGTGCCAGCAGCCAACGGACAGATTTGGCGACTGAAGCTTTCTTT.

The count of this clone is one. V usage is TRBV28 and J usage is TRBJ2-3, with D tentatively TRBD1 (6 bases). The germline V gene has CDR1 MDHEN and CDR2 SYDVKM. V was pared by 2 bases and J by 2 bases, with 23 bases between. This CDR3 has 19 amino acids. The CDR3 is CASSLLLGAPTHITDTQYF. The CDR3 region has the DNA TGTGCCAGCAGTTTACTATTGGGGGCGCCCACCCACATCACAGATACGCAGTATTTT.

The rearrangement links TRBV28 to TRBJ2-7, with a tentative D call TRBD2 (5 bases). The CDR3 contains 14 residues. Germline V CDR1 and CDR2: MDHEN, SYDVKM. Trimming shortened V by 6 bases and J by 3 bases, and 15 bases separated the two germline ends. The CDR3 is CASSNWPLDYEQYV. In DNA form, the CDR3 reads TGTGCCAGCAGCAATTGGCCACTAGACTACGAGCAGTACGTC.

The J gene is TRBJ2-2, the V gene TRBV7-3; TRBD2 matches 13 bases. Germline loops: CDR1 SGHTA, CDR2 FQGTGA. V shed 3 bases, J shed 6 bases, and the junction held 1 base outside the gene matches. The CDR3 has 15 residues. In DNA, the CDR3 is TGTGCCAGCAGCTTGGGACTAGCGGGATCCGGGGAGCTGTTTTTT. It encodes CASSLGLAGSGELFF.

The chain recombines TRBV5-1 with TRBJ2-5; no firm D call. From germline, CDR1 is SGHRS and CDR2 YFSETQ. The CDR3 consists of 15 residues. V was trimmed by 1 base and J by 4 bases, leaving 14 bases between them. The CDR3 sequence is CASSLLPTFGETQYF. DNA for the CDR3: TGCGCCAGCAGCTTGCTACCCACCTTCGGAGAGACCCAGTACTTC.

The chain combines TRBV5-5 with TRBJ2-7, with 7 bases that match TRBD2. The CDR3 has 14 residues. With 0 bases clipped from V and 3 bases from J, the junction kept 3 bases outside the gene matches. Per the germline V gene, CDR1 is SGHKS and CDR2 is YYEKEE (reference sequence). CDR3 region: CASSLAQRDYEQYV. The CDR3 DNA reads as TGTGCCAGCAGCTTGGCCCAGCGGGACTACGAGCAGTACGTC.

The rearrangement joins TRBV9 to TRBJ2-1, with 7 bases lining up with TRBD2. Germline CDR1 and CDR2: SGDLS and YYNGEE. The CDR3 totals 13 residues. V lost 3 bases and J lost 5; bases outside the gene matches: 2. CDR3 protein: CASSGDYHNEQFF. The CDR3 nucleotides read TGTGCCAGCAGCGGGGACTACCACAATGAGCAGTTCTTC.

Regarding this clone: The junction departs from the called germline gene at one end, perhaps through a read error. The chain links TRBV28 to TRBJ1-2; D not certain. The CDR3 is 12 residues long. CDR1 and CDR2 (germline): MDHEN, SYDVKM. CDR3 in DNA: TGTGCCAGCAGCCGGTATTCTGTGGGCTGCACCTTC. Its translation is CASSRYSVGCTF.

CDR3 sequence (DNA): TGCGCCAGCAGCGGGAGTAGCGGGACGGCAGATACGCAGTATTTT. Protein: CASSGSSGTADTQYF. The chain employs TRBV5-1 and TRBJ2-3; 8 bases align to TRBD2. V shed 4 bases, J shed 4 bases, and the junction held 8 bases outside the gene matches. Per the germline V gene, CDR1 is SGHRS and CDR2 is YFSETQ. The CDR3 length is 15 residues. The variable domain in full, with the rest retrieved from reference TRBV5-1 and TRBJ2-3, is KAGVTQTPRYLIKTRGQQVTLSCSPISGHRSVSWYQQTPGQGLQFLFEYFSETQRNKGNFPGRFSGRQFSNSRSEMNVSTLELGDSALYLCASSGSSGTADTQYFGPGTRLTVL.

This sequence joins TRBV6-5 and TRBJ2-1; 7 bases agree with TRBD2. V lost 7 bases and J lost 0; bases outside the gene matches: 3. Germline-derived CDR1 and CDR2 are MNHEY and SVGAGI. The CDR3 sequence is 14 residues long. The CDR3 reads CASMASGSYNEQFF. CDR3 bases: TGTGCCAGCATGGCTAGCGGCTCCTACAATGAGCAGTTCTTC.

This rearrangement joins TRBV19 to TRBJ1-2; 7 bases match TRBD1. The trim removed 7 bases at V and 5 bases at J, leaving 10 bases unmatched. Germline CDR1 LNHDA, CDR2 SQIVND (reference sequence). The CDR3 extends over 14 amino acids. CDR3 bases: TGTGCCAGTACCCCATTTGGGACAGTTTATGGCTACACCTTC. It is translated as CASTPFGTVYGYTF.

The V call is TRBV5-1, the J call TRBJ1-2; 10 bases are shared with TRBD1. This CDR3 comprises 16 residues. Trimming took 4 bases from V and 2 from J; bases not matched to a gene: 8. Germline V gene lookup returns CDR1 SGHRS and CDR2 YFSETQ. CDR3 sequence: CASSQRTGGGNYGYTF. CDR3 DNA sequence: TGCGCCAGCAGCCAGAGGACAGGGGGTGGAAACTATGGCTACACCTTC.

This clone was seen just once. The CDR3 is CASSQGLASYEQYF. In DNA, the CDR3 is TGTGCCAGCAGTCAGGGACTAGCGAGCTACGAGCAGTACTTC. The chain recombines TRBV6-5 with TRBJ2-7; 10 bases are shared with TRBD2. Losses at the gene ends were 5 bases for V and 3 bases for J; bases not matched to a gene: 4. This CDR3 spans 14 amino acids. Germline V gene data show CDR1 as MNHEY and CDR2 as SVGAGI.